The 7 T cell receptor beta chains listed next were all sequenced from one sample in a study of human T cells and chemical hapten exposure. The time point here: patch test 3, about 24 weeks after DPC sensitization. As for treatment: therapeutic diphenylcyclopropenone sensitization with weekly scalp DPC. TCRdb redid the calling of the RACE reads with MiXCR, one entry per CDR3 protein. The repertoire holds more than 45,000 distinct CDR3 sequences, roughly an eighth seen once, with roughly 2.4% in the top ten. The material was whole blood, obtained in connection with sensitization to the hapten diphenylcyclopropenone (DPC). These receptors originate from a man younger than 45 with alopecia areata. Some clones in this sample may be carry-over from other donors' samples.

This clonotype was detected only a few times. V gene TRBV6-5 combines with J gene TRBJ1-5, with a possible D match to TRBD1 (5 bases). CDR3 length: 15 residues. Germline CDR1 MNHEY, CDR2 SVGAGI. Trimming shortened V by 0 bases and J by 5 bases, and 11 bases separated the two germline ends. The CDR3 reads CASSYSGRAHQPQHF. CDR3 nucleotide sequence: TGTGCCAGCAGTTACTCGGGCAGGGCACATCAGCCCCAGCATTTT.

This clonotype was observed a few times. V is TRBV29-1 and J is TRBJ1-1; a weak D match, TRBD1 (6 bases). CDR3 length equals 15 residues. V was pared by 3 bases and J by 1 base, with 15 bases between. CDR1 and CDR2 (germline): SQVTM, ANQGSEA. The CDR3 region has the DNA TGCAGCGTTGATGGGGTGAGGGGACAGAACACTGAAGCTTTCTTT. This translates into CSVDGVRGQNTEAFF.

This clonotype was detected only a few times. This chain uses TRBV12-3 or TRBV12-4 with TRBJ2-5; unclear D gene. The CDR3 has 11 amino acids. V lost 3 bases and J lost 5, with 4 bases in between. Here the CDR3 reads CASSFSETQYF. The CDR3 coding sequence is TGTGCCAGCAGTTTTTCGGAGACCCAGTACTTC.

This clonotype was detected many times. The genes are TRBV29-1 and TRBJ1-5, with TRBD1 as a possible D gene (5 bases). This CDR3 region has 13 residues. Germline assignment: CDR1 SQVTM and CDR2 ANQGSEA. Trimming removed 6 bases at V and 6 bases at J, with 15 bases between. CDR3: CSVHTGVGQPQHF. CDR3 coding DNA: TGCAGCGTACATACGGGGGTCGGTCAGCCCCAGCATTTT.

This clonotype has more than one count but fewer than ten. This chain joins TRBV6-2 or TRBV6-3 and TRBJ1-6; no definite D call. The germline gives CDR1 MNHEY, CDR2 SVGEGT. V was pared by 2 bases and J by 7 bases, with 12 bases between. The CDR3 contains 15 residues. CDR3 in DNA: TGTGCCAGCAGTTACCCCTCTCGAAGGAATTCACCCCTCCACTTT. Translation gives CASSYPSRRNSPLHF.

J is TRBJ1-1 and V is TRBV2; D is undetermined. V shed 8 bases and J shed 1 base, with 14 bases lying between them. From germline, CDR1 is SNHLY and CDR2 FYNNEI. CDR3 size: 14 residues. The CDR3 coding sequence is TGTGCCAGCCGGGTCGAGCTTGGGAACACTGAAGCTTTCTTT. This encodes CASRVELGNTEAFF. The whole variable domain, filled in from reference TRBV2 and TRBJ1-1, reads EPEVTQTPSHQVTQMGQEVILRCVPISNHLYFYWYRQILGQKVEFLVSFYNNEISEKSEIFDDQFSVERPDGSNFTLKIRSTKLEDSAMYFCASRVELGNTEAFFGQGTRLTVV.

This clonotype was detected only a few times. This chain's CDR3 is CASSLQRGAYNEQFF. CDR3 sequence (DNA): TGTGCCAGCAGCTTGCAGCGGGGCGCCTACAATGAGCAGTTCTTC. The V call is TRBV5-8, the J call TRBJ2-1; 7 bases map to TRBD2. Germline V gene sequence: CDR1 SGHTS, CDR2 YDEGEE. The CDR3 runs 15 residues. V shed 1 base and J 2 bases; nucleotides not matched to a gene: 3.